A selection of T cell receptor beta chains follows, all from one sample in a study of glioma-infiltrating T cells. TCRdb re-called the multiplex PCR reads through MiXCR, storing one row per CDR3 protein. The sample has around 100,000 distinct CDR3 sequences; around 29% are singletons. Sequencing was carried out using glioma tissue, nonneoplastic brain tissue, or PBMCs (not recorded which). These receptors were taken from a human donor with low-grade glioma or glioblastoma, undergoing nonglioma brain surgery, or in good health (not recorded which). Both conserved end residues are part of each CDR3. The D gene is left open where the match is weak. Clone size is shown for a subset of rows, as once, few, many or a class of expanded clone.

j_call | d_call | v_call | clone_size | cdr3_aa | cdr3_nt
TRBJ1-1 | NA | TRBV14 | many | CASSSGANTEAFF | TGTGCCAGCTCCTCAGGAGCTAACACTGAAGCTTTCTTT
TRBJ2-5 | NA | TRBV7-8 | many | CASSEGLLQETRYF | TGTGCCAGCAGCGAGGGACTTCTCCAAGAGACCCGGTACTTC
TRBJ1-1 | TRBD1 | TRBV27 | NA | CTSTDRGITDTEAFF | TGCACCAGCACGGACAGGGGCATAACAGACACTGAAGCTTTCTTT
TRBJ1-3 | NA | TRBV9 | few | CASSVGMTGNTIYF | TGTGCCAGCAGCGTAGGTATGACTGGAAACACCATATATTTT
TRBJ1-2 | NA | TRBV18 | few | CASSPADIDSGYTF | TGTGCCAGCTCACCAGCGGACATCGACTCTGGCTACACCTTC
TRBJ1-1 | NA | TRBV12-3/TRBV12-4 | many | CATGRAGMNTEAFF | TGTGCCACTGGAAGAGCGGGCATGAACACTGAAGCTTTCTTT
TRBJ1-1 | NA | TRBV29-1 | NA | CSVPGEAFF | TGCAGCGTTCCAGGGGAGGCTTTCTTT
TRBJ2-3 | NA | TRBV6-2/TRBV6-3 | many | CASSSDTDTQYF | TGTGCCAGCAGTTCTGACACAGATACGCAGTATTTT
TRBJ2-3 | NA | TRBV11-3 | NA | CASSQHRRGRSGADTQYF | TGTGCCAGCAGCCAACACCGGAGGGGACGGAGCGGTGCAGATACGCAGTATTTT
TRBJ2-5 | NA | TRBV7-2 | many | CASSLHPLGGETQYF | TGTGCCAGCAGCTTACATCCCCTTGGGGGAGAGACCCAGTACTTC
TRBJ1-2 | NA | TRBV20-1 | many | CSARDARGLNYGYTF | TGCAGTGCTAGAGATGCCAGGGGACTCAACTATGGCTACACCTTC
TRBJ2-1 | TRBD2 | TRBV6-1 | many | CASRGLGGYNEQFF | TGTGCCAGCAGGGGACTAGGGGGTTACAATGAGCAGTTCTTC
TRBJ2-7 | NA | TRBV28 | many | CATTKARQQYF | TGTGCCACCACGAAGGCCAGACAGCAGTACTTC
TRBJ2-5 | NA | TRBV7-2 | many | CASSPPKETQYF | TGTGCCAGCAGCCCACCGAAAGAGACCCAGTACTTC
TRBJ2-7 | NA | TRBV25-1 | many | CASSGPLYYEQYF | TGTGCCAGCAGTGGTCCTTTGTATTACGAGCAGTACTTC
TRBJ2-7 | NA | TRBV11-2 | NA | CASAQDGNYEQYF | TGTGCCAGCGCCCAGGACGGCAACTACGAGCAGTACTTC
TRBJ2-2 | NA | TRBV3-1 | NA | CASSPTSFRAENTGELFF | TGTGCCAGCAGCCCAACCTCGTTTAGAGCGGAGAACACCGGGGAGCTGTTTTTT
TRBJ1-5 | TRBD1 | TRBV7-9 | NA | CASSLGTGQGAQPQHF | TGTGCCAGCAGCTTAGGGACGGGACAGGGGGCCCAGCCCCAGCATTTT
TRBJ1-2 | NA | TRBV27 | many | CASSFGGQTYGYTF | TGTGCCAGCAGTTTTGGAGGACAGACCTATGGCTACACCTTC
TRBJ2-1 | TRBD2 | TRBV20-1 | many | CSATHFSGIYNEQFF | TGCAGTGCCACCCATTTTAGCGGGATCTACAATGAGCAGTTCTTC
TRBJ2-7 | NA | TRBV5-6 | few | CASSFVSEQYF | TGTGCCAGCAGCTTCGTTAGCGAGCAGTACTTC
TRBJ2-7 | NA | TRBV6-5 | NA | CASREGAGSSYDQYF | TGTGCCAGCAGAGAAGGGGCTGGAAGCTCCTACGATCAGTACTTC
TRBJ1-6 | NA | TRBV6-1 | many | CASRDPGSWYNSPLHF | TGTGCCAGCAGGGACCCTGGCAGCTGGTATAATTCACCCCTCCACTTT
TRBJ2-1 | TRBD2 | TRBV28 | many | CASSRTSGYNEQFF | TGTGCCAGCAGCCGGACTAGCGGTTACAATGAGCAGTTCTTC
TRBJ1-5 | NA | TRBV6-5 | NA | CSSSYLLAEVAPLHF | TGTTCCAGCAGTTACCTCTTGGCGGAAGTGGCGCCCCTGCATTTT
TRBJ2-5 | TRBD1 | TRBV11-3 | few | CASSPGTGIQETQYF | TGTGCCAGCAGTCCCGGGACAGGGATCCAAGAGACCCAGTACTTC
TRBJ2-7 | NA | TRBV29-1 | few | CSVLSGGPSYEQYF | TGCAGCGTCTTGTCGGGGGGCCCTTCCTACGAGCAGTACTTC
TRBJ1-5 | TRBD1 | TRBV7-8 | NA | CASSPNNRGHNQPQHF | TGTGCCAGCAGCCCCAACAACAGGGGGCACAATCAGCCCCAGCATTTT
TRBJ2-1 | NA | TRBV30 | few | CAWIYGPNEQFF | TGTGCCTGGATTTACGGGCCTAATGAGCAGTTCTTC
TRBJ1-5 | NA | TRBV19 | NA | CASTDGHLRGNQPQHF | TGTGCCAGTACCGACGGACATTTGAGAGGCAATCAGCCCCAGCATTTT
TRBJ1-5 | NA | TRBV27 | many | CASSNPNGPQHF | TGTGCCAGCAGTAACCCAAATGGGCCCCAGCATTTT
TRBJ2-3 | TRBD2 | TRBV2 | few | CASRRTSGASTDTQYF | TGTGCCAGCAGAAGAACTAGCGGGGCTAGCACAGATACGCAGTATTTT
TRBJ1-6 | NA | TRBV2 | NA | CASKGGGAKNSPLHF | TGTGCCAGCAAGGGCGGGGGTGCGAAAAATTCACCCCTCCACTTT
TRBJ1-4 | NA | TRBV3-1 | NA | CASRPPRQEQNEKLFF | TGTGCCAGCAGACCTCCACGACAGGAACAAAATGAAAAACTGTTTTTT
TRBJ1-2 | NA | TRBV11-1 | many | CASRRRDGDYGYTF | TGTGCCAGCAGGCGCCGGGACGGTGATTATGGCTACACCTTC
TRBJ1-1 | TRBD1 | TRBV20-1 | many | CSARESGRDRGYYTEAFF | TGCAGTGCTAGAGAATCTGGAAGGGACAGGGGGTATTACACTGAAGCTTTCTTT
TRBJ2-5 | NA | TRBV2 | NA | CASSWETKYF | TGTGCCAGCAGTTGGGAGACCAAGTACTTC
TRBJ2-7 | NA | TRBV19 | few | CASSVGQQDEQYF | TGTGCCAGTAGTGTCGGACAGCAGGACGAGCAGTACTTC
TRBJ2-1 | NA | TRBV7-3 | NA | CASGLTNEQFF | TGTGCCAGCGGCTTAACAAATGAGCAGTTCTTC
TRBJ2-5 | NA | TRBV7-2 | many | CASSLGRYQETQYF | TGTGCCAGCAGTTTGGGACGTTACCAAGAGACCCAGTACTTC
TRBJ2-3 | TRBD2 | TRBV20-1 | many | CSAVSGGTDTQYF | TGCAGTGCTGTTAGCGGGGGCACAGATACGCAGTATTTT
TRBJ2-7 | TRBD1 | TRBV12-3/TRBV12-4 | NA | CASSLFQTGFEQYF | TGTGCCAGCAGTCTCTTCCAGACAGGGTTCGAGCAGTACTTC
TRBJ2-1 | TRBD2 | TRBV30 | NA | CAWSVLAGVNNEQFF | TGTGCCTGGAGTGTACTAGCGGGGGTAAACAATGAGCAGTTCTTC
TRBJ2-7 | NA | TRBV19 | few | CASNPDPGDYEQYF | TGTGCCAGTAACCCGGACCCGGGGGACTACGAGCAGTACTTC
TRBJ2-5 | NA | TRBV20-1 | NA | CSARDLGEGGALTQYF | TGCAGTGCTAGAGATTTAGGGGAAGGGGGGGCCTTAACCCAGTACTTC
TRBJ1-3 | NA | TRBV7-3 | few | CASSLRRSGNTIYF | TGTGCCAGCAGCTTAAGAAGATCTGGAAACACCATATATTTT
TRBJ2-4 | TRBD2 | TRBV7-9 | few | CASSRGGVVAKNIQYF | TGTGCCAGCAGCCGTGGGGGGGTGGTAGCCAAAAACATTCAGTACTTC
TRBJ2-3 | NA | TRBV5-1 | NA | CASSVGATDTQYF | TGCGCCAGCAGCGTGGGTGCCACAGATACGCAGTATTTT
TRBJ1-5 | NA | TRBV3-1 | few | CASSDHQLGDRPTLPGNQPQHF | TGTGCCAGCAGCGATCACCAGTTAGGGGACCGACCGACCCTACCTGGCAATCAGCCCCAGCATTTT
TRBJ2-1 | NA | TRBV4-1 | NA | CASQPDAFDEQFF | TGCGCCAGTCAACCGGACGCCTTCGATGAGCAGTTCTTC
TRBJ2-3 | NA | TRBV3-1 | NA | CASSSGPLWGDTQYF | TGTGCCAGCAGCTCAGGACCACTCTGGGGCGATACGCAGTATTTT
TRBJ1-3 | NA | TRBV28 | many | CASSSNTGVSSGNTIYF | TGTGCCAGCAGTTCAAATACAGGCGTCAGCTCTGGAAACACCATATATTTT
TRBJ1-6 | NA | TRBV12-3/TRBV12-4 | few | CASSLLQDNSPLHF | TGTGCCAGCAGTTTACTCCAGGACAATTCACCCCTCCACTTT
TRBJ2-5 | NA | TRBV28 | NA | CASWMGAGETQYF | TGTGCCAGCTGGATGGGGGCGGGAGAGACCCAGTACTTC
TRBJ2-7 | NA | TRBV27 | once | CVSSFQGPYEQYF | TGTGTTAGCAGTTTCCAGGGTCCCTACGAGCAGTACTTC